These T cell receptor beta chains were read from a single sample in a study of T cells in localized non-small cell lung cancer. Only in-frame clones appear in the TCRdb table, and some are missing; sequencing was by immunoSEQ multiplex PCR. The sample has about 40,000 clones; 65% to 90% are singletons. The sequencing here drew on peripheral blood mononuclear cells, taken before any cancer treatment. The receptors shown here come from a male donor older than 55 with stage II lung adenocarcinoma. CDR3s include the opening cysteine and the closing phenylalanine or tryptophan. D genes are given only for firm matches. Size tells how often a clone was seen (once, few, many) or the class of an expanded clone, and some rows leave it out.

j_call: TRBJ2-1; d_call: TRBD2; v_call: TRBV28; clone_size: -; cdr3_nt: TGTGCCAGCAGACCAAGCGGGAGGAGCTACAATGAGCAGTTCTTC; cdr3_aa: CASRPSGRSYNEQFF
j_call: TRBJ2-7; d_call: -; v_call: TRBV7-9; clone_size: -; cdr3_nt: TGTGCCAGCAGCTTAGTTCAGATCGGATTAGGCTACGAGCAGTACTTC; cdr3_aa: CASSLVQIGLGYEQYF
j_call: TRBJ1-1; d_call: -; v_call: TRBV20-1; clone_size: few; cdr3_nt: TGCATTCGAGACAGCCCGGGAGTGGCTTTCTTT; cdr3_aa: CIRDSPGVAFF
j_call: TRBJ2-1; d_call: -; v_call: TRBV9; clone_size: -; cdr3_nt: TGTGCCAGCAGCCTGAACTCTCTCTCCTACAATGAGCAGTTCTTC; cdr3_aa: CASSLNSLSYNEQFF
j_call: TRBJ2-3; d_call: -; v_call: TRBV7-9; clone_size: -; cdr3_nt: TGTGCCAGCAGCCCCGGGGAGGGCACAGATACGCAGTATTTT; cdr3_aa: CASSPGEGTDTQYF
j_call: TRBJ2-1; d_call: -; v_call: TRBV19; clone_size: -; cdr3_nt: TGTGCCAGTAGTCTCAATAGGTGGGTCAATGAGCAGTTCTTC; cdr3_aa: CASSLNRWVNEQFF
j_call: TRBJ2-3; d_call: TRBD2; v_call: TRBV5-4; clone_size: few; cdr3_nt: TGTGCCAGCAGCTTGGGCGGGAGCCGCGATACGCAGTATTTT; cdr3_aa: CASSLGGSRDTQYF
j_call: TRBJ2-7; d_call: -; v_call: TRBV5-4; clone_size: -; cdr3_nt: TGTGCCAGCAGCTTCGACGGGAGTCTCTACGAGCAGTACTTC; cdr3_aa: CASSFDGSLYEQYF
j_call: TRBJ1-2; d_call: TRBD1; v_call: TRBV11-2; clone_size: -; cdr3_nt: TGTGCCAGCAGCTCCTACGGGACAGGATATGGCTACACCTTC; cdr3_aa: CASSSYGTGYGYTF
j_call: TRBJ2-3; d_call: -; v_call: TRBV25-1; clone_size: -; cdr3_nt: TGTGCCAGCAGTGAATACGGGGCAGGACGAGGCACAGATACGCAGTATTTT; cdr3_aa: CASSEYGAGRGTDTQYF
j_call: TRBJ2-7; d_call: -; v_call: TRBV5-4; clone_size: -; cdr3_nt: TGTGCCAGCAGCTCCGACTTCTACGAGCAGTACTTC; cdr3_aa: CASSSDFYEQYF
j_call: TRBJ2-1; d_call: TRBD2; v_call: TRBV4-1; clone_size: -; cdr3_nt: TGCGCCAGCAGCCAAGATCGGGCTAGCGGGGGCTACAATGAGCAGTTCTTC; cdr3_aa: CASSQDRASGGYNEQFF
j_call: TRBJ1-1; d_call: -; v_call: TRBV13; clone_size: -; cdr3_nt: TGTGCCAGCAGCTTGGGAGGAGCAATGAACACTGAAGCTTTCTTT; cdr3_aa: CASSLGGAMNTEAFF
j_call: TRBJ1-2; d_call: -; v_call: TRBV7-9; clone_size: few; cdr3_nt: TGTGCCAGCACCCGCAGACGGGACGAAGGCTACACCTTC; cdr3_aa: CASTRRRDEGYTF
j_call: TRBJ1-4; d_call: -; v_call: TRBV6-6; clone_size: -; cdr3_nt: TGTGCCAGCAGCCGGGGGGGGACAACTAATGAAAAACTGTTTTTT; cdr3_aa: CASSRGGTTNEKLFF
j_call: TRBJ1-1; d_call: -; v_call: TRBV11-2; clone_size: few; cdr3_nt: TGTGCCAGCAGCTTAGATCAGGTGAACACTGAAGCTTTCTTT; cdr3_aa: CASSLDQVNTEAFF
j_call: TRBJ1-4; d_call: -; v_call: TRBV7-9; clone_size: -; cdr3_nt: TGTGCCAGCAGCCACAGGGTTGAAAATGAAAAACTGTTTTTT; cdr3_aa: CASSHRVENEKLFF
j_call: TRBJ1-1; d_call: -; v_call: TRBV2; clone_size: -; cdr3_nt: TGTGCCAGCAGGGCCGGGCCGACGAACACTGAAGCTTTCTTT; cdr3_aa: CASRAGPTNTEAFF
j_call: TRBJ1-4; d_call: TRBD1; v_call: TRBV18; clone_size: once; cdr3_nt: TGTGCCAGCTCACCACCAACAGGGGCTAACGAAAAACTGTTTTTT; cdr3_aa: CASSPPTGANEKLFF
j_call: TRBJ2-7; d_call: -; v_call: TRBV2; clone_size: -; cdr3_nt: TGTGCCAGCAGTGTGGCGTGGGCCACCTACGAGCAGTACTTC; cdr3_aa: CASSVAWATYEQYF
j_call: TRBJ1-1; d_call: -; v_call: TRBV2; clone_size: -; cdr3_nt: TGTGCCAGCTGTTCAGGACCGAACACTGAAGCTTTCTTT; cdr3_aa: CASCSGPNTEAFF
j_call: TRBJ2-6; d_call: -; v_call: TRBV9; clone_size: -; cdr3_nt: TGTGCCAGCAGCGTAAGGACAGCCAACGTCCTGACTTTC; cdr3_aa: CASSVRTANVLTF
j_call: TRBJ1-2; d_call: -; v_call: TRBV30; clone_size: -; cdr3_nt: TGTGCCTGTAAAACTACAGCAAACTATGGCTACACCTTC; cdr3_aa: CACKTTANYGYTF
j_call: TRBJ1-3; d_call: -; v_call: TRBV28; clone_size: -; cdr3_nt: TGTGCCAGCAGCCCCGGGGGGGCGGACGGAAACACCATATATTTT; cdr3_aa: CASSPGGADGNTIYF
j_call: TRBJ2-2; d_call: -; v_call: TRBV7-2; clone_size: -; cdr3_nt: TGTGCCAGCAGCTTTAGTGGAGCTAACACCGGGGAGCTGTTTTTT; cdr3_aa: CASSFSGANTGELFF
j_call: TRBJ1-2; d_call: TRBD1; v_call: TRBV4-1; clone_size: -; cdr3_nt: TGCGCCAGCAGCCAGAACCAGGGGGCGGCCTATGGCTACACCTTC; cdr3_aa: CASSQNQGAAYGYTF
j_call: TRBJ2-5; d_call: -; v_call: TRBV7-9; clone_size: -; cdr3_nt: TGTGCCAGCAGCTTTCAACTAGCAGAGGAGACCCAGTACTTC; cdr3_aa: CASSFQLAEETQYF
j_call: TRBJ1-1; d_call: TRBD1; v_call: TRBV29-1; clone_size: -; cdr3_nt: TGCAGCGTTGGGGACAGGTCAAACACTGAAGCTTTCTTT; cdr3_aa: CSVGDRSNTEAFF
j_call: TRBJ1-2; d_call: -; v_call: TRBV18; clone_size: -; cdr3_nt: TGTGCCAGCTCACCAAACGCAGCCGGGGGCGTGGGTGGCTACACCTTC; cdr3_aa: CASSPNAAGGVGGYTF
j_call: TRBJ1-3; d_call: TRBD1; v_call: TRBV5-4; clone_size: -; cdr3_nt: TGTGCCAGCAGCACCCGGACAGGTATCTCTGGAAACACCATATATTTT; cdr3_aa: CASSTRTGISGNTIYF
j_call: TRBJ2-1; d_call: -; v_call: TRBV14; clone_size: -; cdr3_nt: TGTGCCAGCAGCCAAGAAACTTACAATGAGCAGTTCTTC; cdr3_aa: CASSQETYNEQFF
j_call: TRBJ1-2; d_call: -; v_call: TRBV30; clone_size: -; cdr3_nt: TGTGCCTGGAGTGACGGGGGTGGATCGGCGATTTCCAATGGCTACACCTTC; cdr3_aa: CAWSDGGGSAISNGYTF
j_call: TRBJ2-7; d_call: -; v_call: TRBV7-2; clone_size: once; cdr3_nt: TGTGCCAGCAACTCGGCTCACGGGCGTACCTACGAGCAGTACTTC; cdr3_aa: CASNSAHGRTYEQYF
j_call: TRBJ2-5; d_call: TRBD2; v_call: TRBV5-6; clone_size: -; cdr3_nt: TGTGCCAGCAGTCTAGGACTAGCGGGAGCTAAAGAGACCCAGTACTTC; cdr3_aa: CASSLGLAGAKETQYF
j_call: TRBJ2-7; d_call: TRBD2; v_call: TRBV4-2; clone_size: -; cdr3_nt: TGTGCCAGCAGCCAAGCTAGCGGGGCCTCCTACGAGCAGTACTTC; cdr3_aa: CASSQASGASYEQYF
j_call: TRBJ1-3; d_call: -; v_call: TRBV11-1; clone_size: -; cdr3_nt: TGTGCCAGCAGCTTAAGAGACTCGGGGACCATATATTTT; cdr3_aa: CASSLRDSGTIYF
j_call: TRBJ2-1; d_call: TRBD2; v_call: TRBV11-2; clone_size: -; cdr3_nt: TGTGCCAGCAGGCGGGGGAACAATGAGCAGTTCTTC; cdr3_aa: CASRRGNNEQFF
j_call: TRBJ1-4; d_call: -; v_call: TRBV27; clone_size: once; cdr3_nt: TGTGCCAGCAGTTATGGAGGGGACAATGAAAAACTGTTTTTT; cdr3_aa: CASSYGGDNEKLFF
j_call: TRBJ2-1; d_call: TRBD2; v_call: TRBV7-9; clone_size: -; cdr3_nt: TGTGCCAGCAGCATTACTAGCGGTTCCTACAATGAGCAGTTCTTC; cdr3_aa: CASSITSGSYNEQFF
j_call: TRBJ1-1; d_call: -; v_call: TRBV28; clone_size: few; cdr3_nt: TGTGCCAGCAGTTTTCCCGGTGAAGCTTTCTTT; cdr3_aa: CASSFPGEAFF
j_call: TRBJ2-1; d_call: TRBD2; v_call: TRBV30; clone_size: -; cdr3_nt: TGTGCCTGGTTGGGACTAGCGCCTTGGGATGAGCAGTTCTTC; cdr3_aa: CAWLGLAPWDEQFF
j_call: TRBJ1-1; d_call: -; v_call: TRBV2; clone_size: -; cdr3_nt: TGTGCCAGCATTGAACAGGGAGTGGGGACTGAAGCTTTCTTT; cdr3_aa: CASIEQGVGTEAFF
j_call: TRBJ2-1; d_call: TRBD2; v_call: TRBV9; clone_size: -; cdr3_nt: TGTGCCAGCAGCCTCACCGGGACTAGCGGGAGTTATGAGCAGTTCTTC; cdr3_aa: CASSLTGTSGSYEQFF
j_call: TRBJ1-2; d_call: -; v_call: TRBV27; clone_size: -; cdr3_nt: TGTGCCAGCAGTTTATCGGGCGACGGGGCTTTCTATGGCTACACCTTC; cdr3_aa: CASSLSGDGAFYGYTF
j_call: TRBJ1-6; d_call: -; v_call: TRBV28; clone_size: -; cdr3_nt: TGTGCCAGCAGTTTAACGGTACAAGCCCTCCACTTT; cdr3_aa: CASSLTVQALHF
j_call: TRBJ1-2; d_call: TRBD1; v_call: TRBV7-8; clone_size: once; cdr3_nt: TGTGCCAGCAGCTTAGGGACAGGGAGAGATGGCTACACCTTC; cdr3_aa: CASSLGTGRDGYTF
j_call: TRBJ1-2; d_call: -; v_call: TRBV19; clone_size: -; cdr3_nt: TGTGCCAGTAGTCCTCCTCGGTATGGCTACACCTTC; cdr3_aa: CASSPPRYGYTF
j_call: TRBJ1-2; d_call: TRBD1; v_call: TRBV7-8; clone_size: -; cdr3_nt: TGTGCCAGCAGCGCCAGACAGGGGGCGCCGGGCCATGGCTACACCTTC; cdr3_aa: CASSARQGAPGHGYTF
j_call: TRBJ2-1; d_call: TRBD1; v_call: TRBV18; clone_size: -; cdr3_nt: TGTGCCAGCTCACCACCCAACAGGGGAGAGAACAATGAGCAGTTCTTC; cdr3_aa: CASSPPNRGENNEQFF
j_call: TRBJ1-2; d_call: TRBD1; v_call: TRBV19; clone_size: -; cdr3_nt: TGTGCCAGTATCCCGGGACAGACCCTTTATGGCTACACCTTC; cdr3_aa: CASIPGQTLYGYTF
j_call: TRBJ2-1; d_call: -; v_call: TRBV28; clone_size: -; cdr3_nt: TGTGCCAGCAGTTTATGGACAGGCAATTGGGAGCAGTTCTTC; cdr3_aa: CASSLWTGNWEQFF
j_call: TRBJ1-3; d_call: TRBD1; v_call: TRBV28; clone_size: -; cdr3_nt: TGTGCCAGCAGTTCACAGGGGGCAGCGGGAAACACCATATATTTT; cdr3_aa: CASSSQGAAGNTIYF
j_call: TRBJ1-4; d_call: -; v_call: TRBV10-3; clone_size: once; cdr3_nt: TGTGCCATCAGTGACGCCCCAGGAGGGAATGAAAAACTGTTTTTT; cdr3_aa: CAISDAPGGNEKLFF
j_call: TRBJ1-2; d_call: TRBD1; v_call: TRBV7-8; clone_size: few; cdr3_nt: TGTGCCAGCAGCCACGGACAGGGAAACTATGGCTACACCTTC; cdr3_aa: CASSHGQGNYGYTF
j_call: TRBJ1-1; d_call: -; v_call: TRBV14; clone_size: -; cdr3_nt: TGTGCCAGCAGCTACTTTGGGGTTGAAGCTTTCTTT; cdr3_aa: CASSYFGVEAFF